The 9 T cell receptor beta chains below come from one sample, sequenced in a study of T cells in Graves' hyperthyroidism and ophthalmopathy. RNA transcripts served as the template for amplifying TCR beta CDR3 regions. During a first-round RT-PCR of the TCR CDR3, the HTBI primer set was used. TCRdb passed the multiplex PCR reads through MiXCR, listing each CDR3 protein once. The sample lists fewer than 350,000 distinct CDR3 sequences, roughly 15% occurring once. The source material was blood. The receptors shown here come from a woman aged 30 to 39 with Graves' hyperthyroidism that later progressed to Graves' ophthalmopathy.

This clonotype was detected many times. V is TRBV4-2 and J is TRBJ2-1; possibly TRBD1 for D (5 bases). This CDR3 comprises 12 residues. The V end lost 6 bases, the J end lost 9 bases, and 12 bases lay between the germline ends. Germline lookup yields CDR1 LGHNA and CDR2 YNFKEQ. The CDR3 sequence: CASRPLRGEQFF. The CDR3 DNA reads as TGTGCCAGCAGGCCACTAAGGGGTGAGCAGTTCTTC.

The DNA of the CDR3 is TGTGCCAGCTCACCACCGGGACAGGGAGGGGGGTTTAACACTGAAGCTTTCTTT. Encoded protein: CASSPPGQGGGFNTEAFF. V usage is TRBV18 and J usage is TRBJ1-1; the match to TRBD1 covers 9 bases. The CDR3 extends over 18 amino acids. Per germline, CDR1 KGHSH and CDR2 LQKENI. The ends lost 0 bases at V and 2 bases at J; junction bases unmatched: 10.

The chain has TRBV12-3 or TRBV12-4 and TRBJ1-1; D is unclear. The CDR3 runs 14 residues. The ends were cut back, 6 bases at V and 5 bases at J, with 16 bases in the middle. The CDR3 here is CASRSPWRETEAFF. In DNA, the CDR3 is TGTGCCAGCAGATCCCCGTGGAGGGAGACTGAAGCTTTCTTT.

In this sample, this clonotype turned up many times. The chain recombines TRBV3-1 with TRBJ2-5; maybe TRBD2 (6 bases). The CDR3 extends over 15 amino acids. Germline V gene sequence: CDR1 LGHDT, CDR2 YNNKEL (reference sequence). The V end lost 0 bases, the J end lost 2 bases, and 10 bases lay between the germline ends. This CDR3 reads CASSQEGGPQETQYF. As DNA, the CDR3 is TGTGCCAGCAGCCAAGAGGGGGGTCCGCAAGAGACCCAGTACTTC.

The V gene is TRBV7-2, the J gene TRBJ2-5; the D is unclear. CDR1 SGHTA and CDR2 FQGNSA come from the germline V gene. The CDR3 is 14 residues long. Trimming took off 0 bases at V and 4 bases at J, with 9 bases between the two ends. The CDR3 DNA is TGTGCCAGCAGCTTAGCGTCTTGGAGAGAGACCCAGTACTTC. It yields the protein CASSLASWRETQYF.

This clonotype was counted many times. The V gene is TRBV6-2 or TRBV6-3, the J gene TRBJ2-1; D ambiguous. This CDR3 comprises 16 residues. Germline values: CDR1 MNHEY, CDR2 SVGEGT. V lost 0 bases and J 0 bases, leaving 9 bases between the germline ends. CDR3 region: CASSYSPVSSYNEQFF. The CDR3 nucleotides are TGTGCCAGCAGTTACTCCCCGGTCAGCTCCTACAATGAGCAGTTCTTC.

This clonotype was observed many times. The chain combines TRBV2 with TRBJ1-1, with 7 nucleotides matching TRBD1. Germline CDR1 SNHLY, CDR2 FYNNEI. The CDR3 spans 17 residues. Unmatched junction bases numbered 14, after V lost 7 bases and J lost 0 bases. The CDR3 DNA is TGTGCCAGCAACCGAGGGCAGGGGGGGGGTATGAACACTGAAGCTTTCTTT. As protein: CASNRGQGGGMNTEAFF.

In the case of this clonotype: Sequence at one end of the junction differs from germline and may be a read error. This sequence joins TRBV12-3 or TRBV12-4 and TRBJ1-5; D is unresolved. The length of the CDR3 is 14 residues. CDR3 in amino acids: CASSLELSDQPQHF. DNA of the CDR3: TGTGCCAGCAGTTTGGAACTTAGCGATCAGCCACAGCATTTT.

This clonotype was observed once. Since a much larger clone is just one base distant, this may be a read error. This chain joins TRBV27 and TRBJ2-1, with TRBD2 as a possible D gene (7 bases). Germline V gene lookup returns CDR1 MNHEY and CDR2 SMNVEV (reference sequence). The CDR3 extends over 20 amino acids. V gave up 6 bases and J gave up 5 bases, with 32 bases separating them. The chain's CDR3 is CASSSDRLTVRERGNNEQFF. CDR3 bases: TGTGCCAGCAGCTCAGACAGGTTAACCGTGCGGGAGCGGGGAAACAATGAGCAGTTCTTC.